A single sample gave rise to the 9 T cell receptor beta chains below, sequenced in a study of CD8 T cells in ankylosing spondylitis. TCRdb recomputed calls from the 5' RACE reads with MiXCR, one row per CDR3 protein. The table lists about 250,000 distinct CDR3 sequences, 20% to 30% of them singletons. Sequencing used blood, either unsorted or a sorted T cell fraction (not recorded which). The receptors derive from a male donor with ankylosing spondylitis or in good health (not recorded which).

The J gene is TRBJ2-5, the V gene TRBV20-1; 10 nucleotides agree with TRBD2. Germline assignment: CDR1 DFQATT and CDR2 SNEGSKA (reference sequence). Trimming removed 6 bases from V and 5 bases from J; junction bases left unmatched: 6. The length of the CDR3 is 13 residues. The CDR3 DNA is TGCAGTGCCACCAGCGGGGGGGCGGAGACCCAGTACTTC. Protein product: CSATSGGAETQYF.

This clonotype showed up just a few times. The chain combines TRBV29-1 with TRBJ2-3; 11 nucleotides align to TRBD2. V shed 4 bases and J 2 bases; nucleotides not matched to a gene: 5. The CDR3 is 15 residues long. Germline CDR1 and CDR2: SQVTM and ANQGSEA. The CDR3, as DNA: TGCAGCGTTGTAGTAGCGGGGGGGCCCACAGATACGCAGTATTTT. Encoded protein: CSVVVAGGPTDTQYF.

This clonotype was counted only a few times. The chain couples TRBV20-1 to TRBJ1-4; possible D gene TRBD1, 5 bases. Germline V lookup: CDR1 DFQATT, CDR2 SNEGSKA (reference sequence). Trimming stripped 3 bases from V and 5 bases from J, with 16 bases between. The CDR3 is 15 amino acids. The CDR3 DNA sequence: TGCAGTGCTAGTTGGGGGGTAGAGACAAATGAAAAACTGTTTTTT. Amino acid sequence: CSASWGVETNEKLFF.

This clonotype was seen a few times. The chain employs TRBV5-5 and TRBJ2-7, with 7 bases fitting TRBD1. The CDR3 has 15 amino acids. Germline V gives CDR1 SGHKS, CDR2 YYEKEE (reference sequence). With V trimmed by 0 bases and J by 2 bases, 5 bases remained unmatched. The CDR3 loop is CASSLGAGTAYEQYF. Here the CDR3 DNA reads TGTGCCAGCAGCTTGGGCGCCGGGACAGCCTACGAGCAGTACTTC.

This clonotype has only a few counts. CDR3 region: CSARVRQAIQETQYF. The CDR3 nucleotides are TGCAGTGCTAGAGTACGGCAGGCCATCCAAGAGACCCAGTACTTC. The chain is built from TRBV20-1 and TRBJ2-5, with D unresolved. The germline gives CDR1 DFQATT, CDR2 SNEGSKA (reference sequence). The CDR3 consists of 15 residues. Trimming shortened V by 1 base and J by 1 base, and 13 bases separated the two germline ends.

This chain connects TRBV12-3 or TRBV12-4 to TRBJ2-7; TRBD1 might be the D (5 bases). This CDR3 has 13 amino acids. V was pared by 5 bases and J by 4 bases, with 12 bases between. CDR3 amino acids: CASSRGVEYEQYF. The CDR3 DNA sequence: TGTGCCAGCAGTAGGGGCGTCGAGTACGAGCAGTACTTC.

V gene TRBV20-1 combines with J gene TRBJ1-6; D perhaps matches TRBD1 (5 bases). The CDR3 length is 13 residues. Per the germline V gene, CDR1 is DFQATT and CDR2 is SNEGSKA (reference sequence). The CDR3 sequence: CSPKGQGGSPLHF. CDR3 in DNA: TGCAGCCCTAAGGGCCAGGGAGGTTCACCCCTCCACTTT.

This clonotype has only a few counts. This rearrangement joins TRBV20-1 to TRBJ1-3, with a weak D call TRBD1 (5 bases). Trimming removed 3 bases from V and 6 bases from J, with 18 bases in between. Germline values: CDR1 DFQATT, CDR2 SNEGSKA (reference sequence). The CDR3 totals 15 residues. The CDR3: CSASGGTLRKNTIYF. The CDR3, as DNA: TGCAGTGCTAGTGGCGGGACTCTTCGTAAAAACACCATATATTTT.

This clonotype was recorded a few times. The CDR3 loop is CASSSRWGTYEQYF. The CDR3 nucleotides are TGTGCCAGCAGCTCTCGTTGGGGGACCTACGAGCAGTACTTC. This rearrangement joins TRBV7-3 to TRBJ2-7, with D tentatively TRBD1 or TRBD2 (5 bases each). This CDR3 spans 14 amino acids. The germline V and J ends were trimmed by 4 bases and 2 bases, with 12 bases remaining between them. The germline gives CDR1 SGHTA, CDR2 FQGTGA.